This TCR beta chain originates from a study of Ad26.COV2.S vaccination and SARS-CoV-2 variants. Overall study: Participants got Ad26.COV2.S intramuscularly, once or twice 56 days apart. Study-wide results and limits: Placebo recipients had lower spike-specific TCR breadth than vaccine recipients.

Sample treatment: around 19 received Ad26.COV2.S at low or high dose, single or two shots; 5 received placebo; per-sample allocation not given. Sampling happened 63 days after the first vaccine or placebo injection. Data came from immunoSEQ multiplex PCR; TCRdb stores just in-frame clones and leaves some out. The data show 380,000 or so clones, about 88% seen once. For this clone: The antigen is unknown.

V shed 6 bases and J shed 4 bases, with 10 bases lying between them. Germline V gene lookup returns CDR1 MNHEY and CDR2 SMNVEV (reference sequence). The CDR3 loop spans 13 amino acids. The rearrangement uses TRBV27 and TRBJ1-5; perhaps TRBD1 as D (6 bases). The sample here was peripheral blood, taken in a trial of Ad26.COV2.S vaccine versus placebo. This receptor was obtained from a person between 18 and 65 years old who received the Ad26.COV2.S COVID-19 vaccine or a placebo. Written as DNA, the CDR3 is TGTGCCAGCAGCTGGACAGATAATCAGCCCCAGCATTTT. Amino acids: CASSWTDNQPQHF.